Detailed here is one T cell receptor beta chain. Antigen: not known. CDR3 length equals 18 residues. The data derive from a study of response to subunit inactivated influenza vaccine. Study-wide results and caveats: Only a handful of new T cells, the authors suggested, are recruited with each seasonal influenza vaccination.

Via MiXCR, TCRdb re-called the RT-PCR reads, giving one row per CDR3 protein. The sample gives some 570,000 distinct CDR3 sequences, 11% of which show up once; approximately 11% is in the top ten. This sample also belongs to another study, concerning T cells expressing NK-cell markers. That paper adds: The authors made TCR beta cDNA libraries by 5'RACE template switching. This switching added a universal primer site and UMIs. Sorted T-cell subsets CD3+CD56+NKG2C+, CD3+CD56+NKG2C- and CD3+CD56-NKG2C+ were TCR beta-sequenced. The study did not resolve the HCMV specificity of expanded NKG2C+ T cell clones.

The chain joins TRBV12-3 or TRBV12-4 to TRBJ2-1; 8 nucleotides agree with TRBD2. The sequence was obtained from a man aged 50-59 years who received an inactivated influenza vaccine. The material sequenced was PBMCs from blood, taken on the day of vaccination. Written as DNA, the CDR3 is TGTGGCAGTTTCGGGCCTGTCGGCGGGAGGATACCCTACAATGAGCAGTTCTTC. Protein sequence: CGSFGPVGGRIPYNEQFF.